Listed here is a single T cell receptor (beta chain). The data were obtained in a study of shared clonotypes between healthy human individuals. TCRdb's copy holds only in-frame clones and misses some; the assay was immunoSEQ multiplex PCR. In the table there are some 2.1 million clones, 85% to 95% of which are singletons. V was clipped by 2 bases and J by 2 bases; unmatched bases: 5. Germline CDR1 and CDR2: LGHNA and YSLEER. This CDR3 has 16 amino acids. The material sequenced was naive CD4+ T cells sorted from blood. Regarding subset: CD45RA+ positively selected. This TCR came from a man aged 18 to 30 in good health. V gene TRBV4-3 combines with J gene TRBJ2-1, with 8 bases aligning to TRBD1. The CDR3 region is CASSQPTGGPYNEQFF. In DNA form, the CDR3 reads TGCGCCAGCAGCCAACCCACAGGGGGTCCCTACAATGAGCAGTTCTTC.